This T cell receptor (beta chain) stems from a study of shared clonotypes between healthy human individuals. At the level of the study: Three plates were used per donor for CD4 naive, three for CD4 memory, two for CD8 naive and one for CD8 memory.

As regards this clone: No antigen is known for it.

Germline V CDR1 and CDR2: KGHSH, LQKENI. The CDR3 loop spans 15 amino acids. The V and J ends lost 3 bases and 4 bases, in that order; junction bases with no gene match: 3. Here immunoSEQ multiplex PCR was the method, and the copy in TCRdb shows in-frame clones only, minus some. The repertoire holds 400,000 or so clones, with 96% as singletons. Study results and limitations: Some naive CD4 clonotypes, around 4.9%, turned up in common across four donors. The small donor group covered limited genetic and exposure diversity.

Donation came from healthy HIV-negative adults that had no recent acute infections or vaccinations. The chain combines TRBV18 with TRBJ1-2; 12 nucleotides align to TRBD1. This TCR was sampled from a man aged 25-45 years in good health. The specimen was memory CD8+ T cells sorted from blood. Subset defined: CD45RO+ cells pooled with CCR7-negative TemRA cells. The CDR3 spells CASSPGTGGGYGYTF. CDR3 in DNA: TGTGCCAGCTCACCGGGGACAGGGGGCGGCTATGGCTACACCTTC. The full variable domain, rest sourced from reference TRBV18 and TRBJ1-2, is NAGVMQNPRHLVRRRGQEARLRCSPMKGHSHVYWYRQLPEEGLKFMVYLQKENIIDESGMPKERFSAEFPKEGPSILRIQQVVRGDSAAYFCASSPGTGGGYGYTFGSGTRLTVV.